The 32 T cell receptor beta chains presented below share a single source sample, sequenced in a study of T cell responses to AZD1222 COVID-19 vaccine. Measured with immunoSEQ multiplex PCR; TCRdb has only the in-frame clones, and not every one. The repertoire includes 89,000 or so clones, under 95% of them detected once, and around a tenth sits in the top ten. The sequencing used peripheral blood, collected 28 days after the second AZD1222 dose. The receptor set was obtained from an adult who received the AZD1222 COVID-19 vaccine.

The CDR3 bases are TGTGCCAGCAGCTTAGCTAGCGGGAGCCGAAATGAGCAGTTCTTC. It translates to CASSLASGSRNEQFF. The chain recombines TRBV7-9 with TRBJ2-1; TRBD2 matches 9 bases. The V segment lost 0 bases and the J segment 7 bases; nucleotides outside the gene matches: 4. The germline gives CDR1 SEHNR, CDR2 FQNEAQ (reference sequence). The CDR3 contains 15 residues.

The chain couples TRBV5-1 to TRBJ1-1, with D possibly being TRBD1 (6 bases). Per the germline V gene, CDR1 is SGHRS and CDR2 is YFSETQ. V was clipped by 0 bases and J by 5 bases, with 14 bases between them. The CDR3 totals 15 residues. The CDR3 DNA sequence: TGCGCCAGCAGCTTGGAGGGCAGGGGAGAGACTGAAGCTTTCTTT. Protein: CASSLEGRGETEAFF.

V gene TRBV4-1 combines with J gene TRBJ2-7, with D possibly being TRBD1 (5 bases). The CDR3 sequence is 14 residues long. The V gene lost 0 bases and the J gene lost 6 bases, with 12 bases spanning the gap. The germline V gene has CDR1 MGHRA and CDR2 YSYEKL. The CDR3 is CASSQDPNRPEQYF. The CDR3 nucleotides are TGCGCCAGCAGCCAAGATCCTAACAGGCCCGAGCAGTACTTC.

The chain joins TRBV19 to TRBJ2-5; D gene uncertain. CDR1 is LNHDA, CDR2 SQIVND, per germline (reference sequence). The V end was cut by 4 bases, the J end by 0 bases, with 6 bases between. The CDR3 runs to 13 residues. In DNA form, the CDR3 reads TGTGCCAGTAGTAAGGCAGACCAAGAGACCCAGTACTTC. As protein: CASSKADQETQYF. The full variable domain, its missing parts supplied by reference TRBV19 and TRBJ2-5, is DGGITQSPKYLFRKEGQNVTLSCEQNLNHDAMYWYRQDPGQGLRLIYYSQIVNDFQKGDIAEGYSVSREKKESFPLTVTSAQKNPTAFYLCASSKADQETQYFGPGTRLLVL.

The V gene is TRBV30, the J gene TRBJ1-6; D unclear. V was cut by 5 bases and J by 9 bases, with 17 bases left in between. CDR3 size: 14 residues. Germline loops: CDR1 GTSNPN, CDR2 SVGIG (reference sequence). CDR3 DNA sequence: TGTGCCTGGGAGCCAGGACCAAAGGGTTCACCCCTCCACTTT. Encoded protein: CAWEPGPKGSPLHF.

This clone was observed a few times. The chain carries TRBV5-4 and TRBJ1-1; 9 bases agree with TRBD1. The germline V gene encodes CDR1 SGHNT and CDR2 YYREEE (reference sequence). The trim removed 3 bases at V and 4 bases at J, leaving 7 bases unmatched. There are 15 residues in the CDR3. In DNA, the CDR3 is TGTGCCAGCAGCTATCCAGGGACAGGGTTCACTGAAGCTTTCTTT. Its protein is CASSYPGTGFTEAFF.

The V call is TRBV10-3, the J call TRBJ2-3; 9 bases align to TRBD1. Unmatched junction bases numbered 2, after V lost 9 bases and J lost 4 bases. This CDR3 region has 12 residues. Germline V gene sequence: CDR1 ENHRY, CDR2 SYGVKD. The DNA of the CDR3 is TGTGCCATGGGGACAGGGCCAGATACGCAGTATTTT. It yields the protein CAMGTGPDTQYF.

The genes are TRBV6-5 and TRBJ1-3; 7 bases map to TRBD1. CDR1 and CDR2 from the germline V gene are MNHEY and SVGAGI. The CDR3 is 14 residues long. With V trimmed by 7 bases and J by 0 bases, 3 bases remained unmatched. CDR3 residues: CASKGAHSGNTIYF. CDR3 in DNA: TGTGCCAGCAAGGGGGCACACTCTGGAAACACCATATATTTT.

V gene TRBV14 combines with J gene TRBJ2-7, with no clear D. Per germline, CDR1 SGHDN and CDR2 FVKESK. The CDR3 totals 12 residues. The V gene lost 4 bases and the J gene lost 7 bases, with 11 bases spanning the gap. The CDR3 DNA reads TGTGCCAGCAGCCTCCGGACGGAAGAGCAGTACTTC. Amino acids: CASSLRTEEQYF.

The rearrangement links TRBV12-5 to TRBJ1-1; a possible D gene is TRBD1 (6 bases). Germline V gene lookup returns CDR1 LGHNT and CDR2 FRNRAP. V was clipped by 9 bases and J by 8 bases, with 19 bases between them. The length of the CDR3 is 13 residues. The DNA for the CDR3 is TGTGCTAGCTCGCGACAGGCTCTCGGGGAAGCTTTCTTT. This sequence encodes CASSRQALGEAFF.

V gene TRBV28 combines with J gene TRBJ1-2, with 9 bases identical to TRBD1. The CDR3 loop spans 15 amino acids. V lost 3 bases and J lost 7; bases outside the gene matches: 9. Germline CDR1 and CDR2: MDHEN and SYDVKM. The CDR3 nucleotides read TGTGCCAGCAGTTTGACCCACAGGGGGCACGGTGGCTACACCTTC. This sequence encodes CASSLTHRGHGGYTF.

The genes are TRBV3-1 (or the pseudogene TRBV3-2) and TRBJ2-7, with TRBD2 identical over 10 bases. Germline CDR1 LGHDT, CDR2 YNNKEL (reference sequence). The CDR3 is made up of 13 amino acids. V shed 2 bases and J 12 bases; nucleotides not matched to a gene: 7. The CDR3 loop is CASSQSGRAVAYF. The CDR3 DNA is TGTGCCAGCAGCCAAAGCGGGAGGGCCGTCGCGTACTTC.

The chain employs TRBV28 and TRBJ1-1, with 12 bases matching TRBD1. The CDR3 contains 15 residues. Trimming removed 5 bases from V and 10 bases from J; junction bases left unmatched: 11. The germline gives CDR1 MDHEN, CDR2 SYDVKM. The CDR3 loop is CASSPPGTGGFIAFF. In nucleotides, the CDR3 is TGTGCCAGCAGTCCCCCCGGGACAGGGGGCTTCATAGCTTTCTTT.

This chain joins TRBV29-1 and TRBJ2-7, with 7 bases identical to TRBD1. The CDR3 length is 13 residues. Looked up from germline, CDR1 is SQVTM and CDR2 is ANQGSEA. The junction had 3 bases not matched to a gene; V was cut back by 3 bases and J by 1 base. In DNA form, the CDR3 reads TGCAGCGTTGAGTCGGACAGGTCCTACGAGCAGTACTTC. Its translation is CSVESDRSYEQYF.

This clone was picked up a small number of times. This rearrangement joins TRBV7-8 to TRBJ1-1; D is unclear. Trimming removed 1 base from V and 0 bases from J, with 6 bases in between. The CDR3 sequence is 14 residues long. Germline-derived CDR1 and CDR2 are SGHVS and FQNEAQ. The CDR3 DNA reads TGTGCCAGCAGCTTAGGCAGCGTGAACACTGAAGCTTTCTTT. This encodes CASSLGSVNTEAFF.

This clone was detected only a few times. The genes are TRBV19 and TRBJ1-1; D might be TRBD1 (5 bases). There are 14 residues in the CDR3. Deletions cut 3 bases from V and 5 bases from J, with 13 bases between. The germline CDR1 and CDR2 sequences are LNHDA and SQIVND (reference sequence). The CDR3 spells CASSIRAGRTEAFF. CDR3 DNA sequence: TGTGCCAGTAGTATTAGAGCAGGGAGGACTGAAGCTTTCTTT.

The rearrangement uses TRBV6-5 and TRBJ2-1; perhaps TRBD2 as D (5 bases). Germline V lookup: CDR1 MNHEY, CDR2 SVGAGI. The CDR3 runs 15 residues. The V end lost 5 bases, the J end lost 6 bases, and 17 bases lay between the germline ends. DNA for the CDR3: TGTGCCAGCAGTCACCGACGGACTGCCGGCAATGAGCAGTTCTTC. Translating gives CASSHRRTAGNEQFF.

V and J are TRBV19 and TRBJ2-3; D is possibly TRBD2 (6 bases). Looked up from germline, CDR1 is LNHDA and CDR2 is SQIVND (reference sequence). The ends were cut back, 3 bases at V and 1 base at J, with 8 bases in the middle. CDR3 length equals 14 residues. The CDR3 reads CASSMWGGTDTQYF. The CDR3 bases are TGTGCCAGTAGTATGTGGGGGGGCACAGATACGCAGTATTTT.

V usage is TRBV12-5 and J usage is TRBJ1-1; 11 bases line up with TRBD1. The CDR3 is made up of 15 amino acids. Germline CDR1 and CDR2: LGHNT and FRNRAP. Trimming took 5 bases from V and 8 from J; bases not matched to a gene: 10. The CDR3: CASGPPGQGAREAFF. For the CDR3, the DNA is TGTGCTAGTGGTCCGCCAGGACAGGGGGCCCGGGAAGCTTTCTTT.

The CDR3 here is CSGIAGFTDTQYF. CDR3 sequence (DNA): TGCAGCGGGATAGCGGGATTTACAGATACGCAGTATTTT. V usage is TRBV29-1 and J usage is TRBJ2-3; 8 nucleotides match TRBD2. J gave up 3 bases and V 7 bases, and 6 bases lay outside the gene matches. CDR3 length equals 13 residues. The germline gives CDR1 SQVTM, CDR2 ANQGSEA.

This chain joins TRBV20-1 and TRBJ1-1; D remains unclear. The V gene's germline CDR1 is DFQATT and CDR2 SNEGSKA (reference sequence). The CDR3 consists of 16 residues. V lost 3 bases, J lost 0 bases, and 17 bases lay in between. The CDR3 loop reads CSASGIGFFLNTEAFF. DNA for the CDR3: TGCAGTGCTAGTGGGATCGGGTTCTTTTTGAACACTGAAGCTTTCTTT.

The gene calls are TRBV10-2 and TRBJ2-5, with 10 bases matching TRBD2. CDR1 is WSHSY and CDR2 is SAAADI in the germline V gene. This CDR3 has 17 amino acids. Trimming removed 5 bases from V and 5 bases from J; junction bases left unmatched: 14. The CDR3 DNA sequence: TGCGCCAGCAGTTTAGCGGGAGGTAGCCTAGGGGACGAGACCCAGTACTTC. Translating gives CASSLAGGSLGDETQYF.

The gene calls are TRBV5-4 and TRBJ2-5; either TRBD1 or TRBD2 may supply D (5 bases each). This CDR3 is 15 amino acids long. Germline V CDR1 and CDR2: SGHNT, YYREEE (reference sequence). V lost 1 base to trimming and J lost 1 base, with 11 bases between them. CDR3 amino acids: CASSLRGRVQETQYF. In DNA, the CDR3 is TGTGCCAGCAGCTTGAGGGGACGGGTCCAAGAGACCCAGTACTTC.

This clone was seen only once. V and J are TRBV6-1 and TRBJ2-2; D is perhaps TRBD1 (7 bases). The CDR3 is 16 residues long. CDR1 is MNHNS and CDR2 is SASEGT in the germline V gene. The germline V and J ends were trimmed by 3 bases and 5 bases, with 16 bases remaining between them. CDR3 nucleotide sequence: TGTGCCAGCAGTGAGGTACAGGGGAGGCTGACCGGGGAGCTGTTTTTT. Protein product: CASSEVQGRLTGELFF.

This chain joins TRBV7-3 and TRBJ2-6; possibly TRBD1 or TRBD2 for D (5 bases each). This CDR3 is 17 amino acids long. Germline V gene sequence: CDR1 SGHTA, CDR2 FQGTGA. The ends were cut back, 4 bases at V and 0 bases at J, with 13 bases in the middle. The CDR3 reads CASSSKGTDSGANVLTF. CDR3 bases: TGTGCCAGCAGCTCAAAAGGGACCGACTCTGGGGCCAACGTCCTGACTTTC. Together with reference TRBV7-3 and TRBJ2-6, the CDR3 gives the full variable domain: GAGVSQTPSNKVTEKGKYVELRCDPISGHTALYWYRQSLGQGPEFLIYFQGTGAADDSGLPNDRFFAVRPEGSVSTLKIQRTERGDSAVYLCASSSKGTDSGANVLTFGAGSRLTVL.

The chain links TRBV5-1 to TRBJ2-2; 11 nucleotides align to TRBD1. From germline, CDR1 is SGHRS and CDR2 YFSETQ. The CDR3 runs 17 residues. With V trimmed by 0 bases and J by 6 bases, 7 bases remained unmatched. The CDR3 here is CASSLGSGTGGSGELFF. The DNA of the CDR3 is TGCGCCAGCAGCTTGGGTTCCGGGACAGGGGGGTCCGGGGAGCTGTTTTTT.

This sequence joins TRBV7-9 and TRBJ1-2; D ambiguous. The CDR3 spans 12 residues. The germline gives CDR1 SEHNR, CDR2 FQNEAQ (reference sequence). V lost 3 bases to trimming and J lost 6 bases, with 8 bases between them. CDR3 residues: CASSLDFHGYTF. Here the CDR3 DNA reads TGTGCCAGCAGCTTGGATTTTCATGGCTACACCTTC.

This chain uses TRBV19 with TRBJ1-2; 10 nucleotides agree with TRBD1. Germline V CDR1 and CDR2: LNHDA, SQIVND (reference sequence). V lost 8 bases and J lost 3; bases outside the gene matches: 0. This CDR3 is 12 amino acids long. CDR3: CASGQGDYGYTF. For the CDR3, the DNA is TGTGCCAGTGGACAGGGGGACTATGGCTACACCTTC.

As to this clone: One junction end disagrees with the germline gene, perhaps due to a read error. The gene calls are TRBV10-2 and TRBJ2-1; TRBD2 matches 10 bases. Per germline, CDR1 WSHSY and CDR2 SAAADI. CDR3 length: 15 amino acids. CDR3 coding DNA: TGCGCCAGCTGTGAGCCGGGACTAGCGAACAATGAGCAGTTCTTC. This translates into CASCEPGLANNEQFF.

The V call is TRBV14, the J call TRBJ2-1; weak D call: TRBD1 (5 bases). The CDR3 spans 15 residues. From germline, CDR1 is SGHDN and CDR2 FVKESK. V gave up 1 base and J gave up 7 bases, with 14 bases separating them. The CDR3 bases are TGTGCCAGCAGCCAAGGGTACCAGGGTCTTAATGAGCAGTTCTTC. It encodes CASSQGYQGLNEQFF.

The J gene is TRBJ2-6, the V gene TRBV24-1; no reliable D call. Germline CDR1 reads KGHDR; CDR2 reads SFDVKD. The CDR3 consists of 15 residues. Trimming left V 3 bases short and J 2 bases short, with 7 bases between. Written as DNA, the CDR3 is TGTGCCACCAGTGATCCTACAGCTGGGGCCAACGTCCTGACTTTC. This gives the protein CATSDPTAGANVLTF.

V gene TRBV20-1 combines with J gene TRBJ1-5, with unresolved D. This CDR3 has 10 residues. Trimming cost V 8 bases and J 4 bases, with 6 bases left between them. The germline V gene has CDR1 DFQATT and CDR2 SNEGSKA (reference sequence). The CDR3 is CSRRNQPQHF. The CDR3 region has the DNA TGCAGTAGGCGTAATCAGCCCCAGCATTTT.